What follows describes a single T cell receptor (beta chain). Measured with immunoSEQ multiplex PCR; TCRdb has only the in-frame clones, and not every one. The sample includes approximately 510,000 clones, around 74% of them seen just once. The record originates from a study of shared clonotypes between healthy human individuals. In germline, CDR1 is LNHNV, CDR2 YYDKDF (reference sequence). With 3 bases clipped from V and 2 bases from J, the junction kept 6 bases outside the gene matches. This CDR3 is built from 16 residues. Source material: PBMCs. This chain connects TRBV15 to TRBJ1-4; TRBD1 aligns across 7 bases. The TCR comes from a middle-aged woman in good health. Some clones in this sample may be carry-over from other donors' samples. CDR3: CATSRRDRPTNEKLFF. CDR3 coding DNA: TGTGCCACCAGCAGGCGGGACAGACCCACTAATGAAAAACTGTTTTTT.